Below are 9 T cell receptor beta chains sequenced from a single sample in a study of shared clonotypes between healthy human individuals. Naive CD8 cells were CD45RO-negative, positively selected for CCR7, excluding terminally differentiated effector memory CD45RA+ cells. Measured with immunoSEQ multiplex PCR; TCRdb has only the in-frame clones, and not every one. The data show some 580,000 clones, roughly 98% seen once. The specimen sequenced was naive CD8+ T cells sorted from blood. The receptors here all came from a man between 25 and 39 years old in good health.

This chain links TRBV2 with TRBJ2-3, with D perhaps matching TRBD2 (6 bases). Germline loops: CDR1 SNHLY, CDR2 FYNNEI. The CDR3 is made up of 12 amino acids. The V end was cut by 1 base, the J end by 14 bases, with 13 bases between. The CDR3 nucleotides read TGTGCCAGCAGTGAAGTTCCGGGGGATCCGTATTTT. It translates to CASSEVPGDPYF.

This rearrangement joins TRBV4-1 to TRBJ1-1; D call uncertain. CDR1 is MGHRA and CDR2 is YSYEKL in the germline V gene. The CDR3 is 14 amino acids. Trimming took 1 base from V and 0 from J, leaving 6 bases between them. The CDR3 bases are TGCGCCAGCAGCCAAGTCGGGGTGAACACTGAAGCTTTCTTT. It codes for CASSQVGVNTEAFF.

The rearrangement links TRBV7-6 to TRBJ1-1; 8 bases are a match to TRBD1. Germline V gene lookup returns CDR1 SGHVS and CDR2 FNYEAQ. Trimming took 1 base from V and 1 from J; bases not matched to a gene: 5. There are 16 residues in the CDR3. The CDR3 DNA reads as TGTGCCAGCAGCTTAGGGACAGGGAAGGGGAACACTGAAGCTTTCTTT. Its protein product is CASSLGTGKGNTEAFF. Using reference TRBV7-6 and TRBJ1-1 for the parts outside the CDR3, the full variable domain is GAGVSQSPRYKVTKRGQDVALRCDPISGHVSLYWYRQALGQGPEFLTYFNYEAQQDKSGLPNDRFSAERPEGSISTLTIQRTEQRDSAMYRCASSLGTGKGNTEAFFGQGTRLTVV.

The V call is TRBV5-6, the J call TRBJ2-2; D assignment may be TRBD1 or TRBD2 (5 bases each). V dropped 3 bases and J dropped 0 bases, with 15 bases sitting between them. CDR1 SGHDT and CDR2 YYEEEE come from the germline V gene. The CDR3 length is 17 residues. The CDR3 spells CASSWRVGPANTGELFF. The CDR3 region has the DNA TGTGCCAGCAGCTGGCGAGTGGGACCGGCGAACACCGGGGAGCTGTTTTTT.

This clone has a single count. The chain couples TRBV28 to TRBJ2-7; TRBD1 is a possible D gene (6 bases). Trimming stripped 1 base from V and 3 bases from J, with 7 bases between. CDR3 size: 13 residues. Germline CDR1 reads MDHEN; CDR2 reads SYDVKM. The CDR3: CASSLLTGYEQYF. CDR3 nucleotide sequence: TGTGCCAGCAGTTTATTGACAGGCTACGAGCAGTACTTC.

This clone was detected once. CDR3 in DNA: TGCGCCAGCAGCCAAGACTTCGGACTAGCGGGATGGAGTGAGCAGTTCTTC. Protein product: CASSQDFGLAGWSEQFF. The chain joins TRBV4-3 to TRBJ2-1, with TRBD2 matching 12 bases. The CDR3 totals 17 residues. The junction had 9 bases not matched to a gene; V was cut back by 0 bases and J by 9 bases. Germline CDR1 LGHNA, CDR2 YSLEER.

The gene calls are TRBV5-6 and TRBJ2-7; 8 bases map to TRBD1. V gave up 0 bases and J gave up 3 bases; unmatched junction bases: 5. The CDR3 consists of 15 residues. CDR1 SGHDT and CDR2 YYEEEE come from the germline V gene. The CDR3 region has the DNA TGTGCCAGCAGCTTGGTTCAGGGGGCTGTCTACGAGCAGTACTTC. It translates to CASSLVQGAVYEQYF.

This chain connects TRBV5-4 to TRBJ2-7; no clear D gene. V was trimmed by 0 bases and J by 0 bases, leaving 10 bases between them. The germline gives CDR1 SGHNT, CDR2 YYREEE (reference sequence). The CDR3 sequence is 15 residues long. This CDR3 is CASSLGGFPSYEQYF. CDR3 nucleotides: TGTGCCAGCAGCTTGGGCGGATTCCCCTCCTACGAGCAGTACTTC. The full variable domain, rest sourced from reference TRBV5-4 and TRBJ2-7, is ETGVTQSPTHLIKTRGQQVTLRCSSQSGHNTVSWYQQALGQGPQFIFQYYREEENGRGNFPPRFSGLQFPNYSSELNVNALELDDSALYLCASSLGGFPSYEQYFGPGTRLTVT.

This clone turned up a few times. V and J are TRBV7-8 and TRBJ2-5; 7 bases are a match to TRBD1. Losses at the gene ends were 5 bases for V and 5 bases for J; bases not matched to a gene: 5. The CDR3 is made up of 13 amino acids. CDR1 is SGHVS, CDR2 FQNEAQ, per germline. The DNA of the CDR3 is TGTGCCAGCAGCAGAGGGGGCGGGGAGACCCAGTACTTC. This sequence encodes CASSRGGGETQYF.